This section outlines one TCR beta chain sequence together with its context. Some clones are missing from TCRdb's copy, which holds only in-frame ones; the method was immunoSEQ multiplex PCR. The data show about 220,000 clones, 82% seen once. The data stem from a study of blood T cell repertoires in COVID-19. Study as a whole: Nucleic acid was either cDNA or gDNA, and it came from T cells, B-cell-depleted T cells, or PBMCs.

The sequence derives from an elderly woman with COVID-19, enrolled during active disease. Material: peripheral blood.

CDR3 loop: CASSPGLAGGPTGELFF. CDR3 bases: TGCGCCAGCAGCCCCGGACTAGCGGGGGGGCCCACCGGGGAGCTGTTTTTT. The chain carries TRBV4-1 and TRBJ2-2; 15 bases match TRBD2. J gave up 4 bases and V 4 bases, and 4 bases lay outside the gene matches. This CDR3 is 17 amino acids long. Per the germline V gene, CDR1 is MGHRA and CDR2 is YSYEKL.